This T cell receptor beta chain emerged from a study of CD8 T cells in Susac syndrome. When the RNA was reverse transcribed, random hexamers were used with an input of roughly 0.45 to 1 ug. TCR beta CDR3 was amplified by immunoSEQ multiplex PCR. This amplification extended across 54 Vbeta and 13 Jbeta segments. In TCRdb, the immunoSEQ multiplex PCR reads were re-called with MiXCR into one record per CDR3 protein. This sample has 150,000 to 200,000 distinct CDR3 sequences; roughly 95% occur once, and the top ten carry just over 0.13%. In regard to this clonotype: No antigen is known for it.

General observations from the study: The relatively small number of individuals in the TCR sequencing and HLA analysis was acknowledged by the study.

TCR beta sequencing covered blood CD8+ and CD4+ T cells. CDR3 length: 15 amino acids. Trimming removed 0 bases at V and 2 bases at J, with 8 bases between. Germline lookup yields CDR1 SGDLS and CDR2 YYNGEE. The V call is TRBV9, the J call TRBJ2-2; the D is unclear. Input material: CD4+ T cells from PBMCs. This clonotype was sampled from a human donor in good health. The CDR3 DNA reads as TGTGCCAGCAGCGTAGAACAGAGCAACACCGGGGAGCTGTTTTTT. It translates to CASSVEQSNTGELFF. Based on the CDR3 plus reference TRBV9 and TRBJ2-2, the full variable domain is DSGVTQTPKHLITATGQRVTLRCSPRSGDLSVYWYQQSLDQGLQFLIQYYNGEERAKGNILERFSAQQFPDLHSELNLSSLELGDSALYFCASSVEQSNTGELFFGEGSRLTVL.